This note documents a single T cell receptor (beta chain) sequence. The sample originates from a study of blood T cell repertoires in COVID-19. In the source study's methods: By means of reference gene primer amplification, nucleated cell counts were estimated. Sequenced by immunoSEQ multiplex PCR; TCRdb stores in-frame clones only, minus some. Clone size and V and J calls were adopted from that table, with D and trimming inferred from the DNA. Among around 200,000 clones listed, 75% to 85% were seen once. Enrolment of Seattle patients took place during active infection, and they were followed longitudinally. CDR3 size: 16 residues. V was pared by 0 bases and J by 2 bases, with 5 bases of the junction left unmatched. The germline V gene has CDR1 MNHEY and CDR2 SVGAGI.

The sample was peripheral blood. This TCR came from a woman aged 30 to 39 with COVID-19, enrolled during active disease. The chain joins TRBV6-5 to TRBJ1-2, with 8 positions matching TRBD1. CDR3 in amino acids: CASSYSMGQVNYGYTF. The CDR3 nucleotides read TGTGCCAGCAGTTACTCCATGGGACAGGTGAACTATGGCTACACCTTC.